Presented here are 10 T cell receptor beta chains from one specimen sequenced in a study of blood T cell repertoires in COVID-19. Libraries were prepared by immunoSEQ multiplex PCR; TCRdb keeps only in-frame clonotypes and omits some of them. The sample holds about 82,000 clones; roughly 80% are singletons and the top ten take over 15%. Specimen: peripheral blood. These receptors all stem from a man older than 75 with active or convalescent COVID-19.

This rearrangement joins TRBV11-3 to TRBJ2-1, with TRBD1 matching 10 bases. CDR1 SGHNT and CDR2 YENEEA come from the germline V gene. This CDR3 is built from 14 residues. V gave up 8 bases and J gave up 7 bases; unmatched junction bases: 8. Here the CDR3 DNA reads TGTGCCAGCGGTGACAGGGGGCGCGTAAATGAGCAGTTCTTC. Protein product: CASGDRGRVNEQFF.

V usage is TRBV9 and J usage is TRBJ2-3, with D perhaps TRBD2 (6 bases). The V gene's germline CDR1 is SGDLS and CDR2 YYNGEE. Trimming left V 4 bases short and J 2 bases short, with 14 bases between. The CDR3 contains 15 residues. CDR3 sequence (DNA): TGTGCCAGCAGCCCCGGGAGCCCGCCCACAGATACGCAGTATTTT. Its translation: CASSPGSPPTDTQYF.

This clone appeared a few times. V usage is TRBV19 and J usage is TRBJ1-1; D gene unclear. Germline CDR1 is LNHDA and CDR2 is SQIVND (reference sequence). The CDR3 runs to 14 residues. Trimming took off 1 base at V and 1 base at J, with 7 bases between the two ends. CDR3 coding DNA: TGTGCCAGTAGTATAGGGCATGGGAACACTGAAGCTTTCTTT. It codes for CASSIGHGNTEAFF.

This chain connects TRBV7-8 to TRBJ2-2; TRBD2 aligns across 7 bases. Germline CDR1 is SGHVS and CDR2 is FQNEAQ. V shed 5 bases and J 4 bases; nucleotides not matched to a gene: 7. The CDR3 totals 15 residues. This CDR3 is CASSPSGTLTGELFF. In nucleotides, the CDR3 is TGTGCCAGCAGCCCGAGCGGGACTCTCACCGGGGAGCTGTTTTTT.

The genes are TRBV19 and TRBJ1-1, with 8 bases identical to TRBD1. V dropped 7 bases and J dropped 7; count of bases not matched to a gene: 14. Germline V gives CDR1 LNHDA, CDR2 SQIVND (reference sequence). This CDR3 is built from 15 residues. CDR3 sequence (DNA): TGTGCCAGTATAGGAAGTCCAGGGGGCGTTGGTGAAGCTTTCTTT. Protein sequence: CASIGSPGGVGEAFF.

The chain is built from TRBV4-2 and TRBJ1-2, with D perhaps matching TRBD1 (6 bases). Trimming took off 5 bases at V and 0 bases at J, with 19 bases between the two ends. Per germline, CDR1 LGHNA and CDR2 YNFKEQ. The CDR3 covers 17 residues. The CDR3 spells CASSRQAGSPANYGYTF. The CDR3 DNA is TGTGCCAGCAGCAGACAGGCAGGGAGTCCGGCTAACTATGGCTACACCTTC.

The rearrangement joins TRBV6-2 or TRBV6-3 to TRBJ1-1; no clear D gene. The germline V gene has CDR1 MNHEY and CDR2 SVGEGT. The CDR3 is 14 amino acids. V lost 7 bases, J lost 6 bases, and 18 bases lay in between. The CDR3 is CASTPDGLSPEAFF. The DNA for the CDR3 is TGTGCCAGCACCCCGGATGGGCTCTCCCCTGAAGCTTTCTTT.

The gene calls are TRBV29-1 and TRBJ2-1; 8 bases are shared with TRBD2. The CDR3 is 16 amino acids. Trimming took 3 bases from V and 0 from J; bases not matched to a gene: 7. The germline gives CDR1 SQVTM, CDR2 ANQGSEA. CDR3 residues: CSVDESGGVSYNEQFF. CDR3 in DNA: TGCAGCGTTGACGAGAGCGGGGGAGTCTCCTACAATGAGCAGTTCTTC.

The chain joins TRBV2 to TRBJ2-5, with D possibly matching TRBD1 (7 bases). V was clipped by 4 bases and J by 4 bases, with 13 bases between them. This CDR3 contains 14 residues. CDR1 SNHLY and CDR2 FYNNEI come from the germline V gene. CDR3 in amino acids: CASSGQGGRETQYF. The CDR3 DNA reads TGTGCCAGCAGTGGACAGGGAGGAAGAGAGACCCAGTACTTC.

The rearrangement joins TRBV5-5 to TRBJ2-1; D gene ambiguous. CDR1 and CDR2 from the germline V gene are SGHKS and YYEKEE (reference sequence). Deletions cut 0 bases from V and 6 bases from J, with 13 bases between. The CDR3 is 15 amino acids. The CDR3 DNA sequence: TGTGCCAGCAGCTTGGAGGTCCTCTCGGGCAATGAGCAGTTCTTC. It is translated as CASSLEVLSGNEQFF.